This T cell receptor beta chain was identified during a study of shared clonotypes between healthy human individuals. For unsorted PBMC, around 270 ng DNA per replicate equaled approximately 30,000 T cell genomes. Per the original methods: Junction-only sequences without quality scores were provided by ImmunoSEQ, so filtering was different. Measured with immunoSEQ multiplex PCR; TCRdb has only the in-frame clones, and not every one. That table furnishes V, J and clone size, whereas the DNA furnished D and trimming. The sample yields 450,000 to 600,000 clones, around three quarters seen once. Recent vaccinations or acute infections were absent in the healthy HIV-negative adult donors. When samples were unsorted, tens of millions of PBMCs were used for genomic DNA. Trimming cost V 3 bases and J 4 bases, with 18 bases left between them. Per germline, CDR1 MGHDK and CDR2 SYGVNS. This CDR3 comprises 16 residues.

This sequence joins TRBV25-1 and TRBJ2-5, with D tentatively TRBD2 (6 bases). The sample taken for sequencing was PBMCs. The receptor was isolated from a woman aged 40 to 50 in good health. Some clones in this sample may be carry-over from other donors' samples. The chain's CDR3 is CASSDGGFPARETQYF. Written as DNA, the CDR3 is TGTGCCAGCAGTGACGGAGGGTTCCCCGCAAGAGAGACCCAGTACTTC.